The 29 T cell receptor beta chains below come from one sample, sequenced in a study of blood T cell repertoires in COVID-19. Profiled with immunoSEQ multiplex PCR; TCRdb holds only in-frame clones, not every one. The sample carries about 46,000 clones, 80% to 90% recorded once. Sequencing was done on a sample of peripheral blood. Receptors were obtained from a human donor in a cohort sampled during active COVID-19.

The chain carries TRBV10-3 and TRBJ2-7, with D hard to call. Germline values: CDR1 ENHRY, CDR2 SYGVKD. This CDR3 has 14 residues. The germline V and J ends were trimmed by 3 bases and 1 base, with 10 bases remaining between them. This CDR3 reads CAISEDITSYEQYF. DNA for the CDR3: TGTGCCATCAGTGAAGACATAACTTCCTACGAGCAGTACTTC.

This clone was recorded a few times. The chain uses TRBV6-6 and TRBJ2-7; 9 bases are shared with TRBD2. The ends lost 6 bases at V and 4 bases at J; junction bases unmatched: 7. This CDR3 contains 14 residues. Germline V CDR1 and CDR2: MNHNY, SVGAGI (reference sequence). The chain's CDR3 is CASSSGTSLYEQYF. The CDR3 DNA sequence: TGTGCCAGCAGCTCCGGGACTAGCCTGTACGAGCAGTACTTC.

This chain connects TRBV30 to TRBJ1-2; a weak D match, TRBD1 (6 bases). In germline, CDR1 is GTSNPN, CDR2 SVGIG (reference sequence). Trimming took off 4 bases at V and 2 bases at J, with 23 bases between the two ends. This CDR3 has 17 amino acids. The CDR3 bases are TGTGCCTGGACCCGGACAGCCGCGAGGGTGTCCAACTATGGCTACACCTTC. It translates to CAWTRTAARVSNYGYTF.

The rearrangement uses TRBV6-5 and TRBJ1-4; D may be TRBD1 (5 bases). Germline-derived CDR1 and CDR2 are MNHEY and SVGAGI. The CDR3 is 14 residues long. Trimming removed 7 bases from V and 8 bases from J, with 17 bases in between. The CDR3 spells CASTRGTEGEKLFF. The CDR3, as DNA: TGTGCCAGCACTCGGGGGACCGAGGGGGAAAAACTGTTTTTT.

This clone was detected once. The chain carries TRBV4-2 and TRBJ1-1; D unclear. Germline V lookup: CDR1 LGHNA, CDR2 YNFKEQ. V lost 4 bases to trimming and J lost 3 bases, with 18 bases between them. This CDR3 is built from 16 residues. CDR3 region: CASSRRRGEFDTEAFF. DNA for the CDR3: TGTGCCAGCAGCCGACGCCGGGGAGAGTTCGACACTGAAGCTTTCTTT.

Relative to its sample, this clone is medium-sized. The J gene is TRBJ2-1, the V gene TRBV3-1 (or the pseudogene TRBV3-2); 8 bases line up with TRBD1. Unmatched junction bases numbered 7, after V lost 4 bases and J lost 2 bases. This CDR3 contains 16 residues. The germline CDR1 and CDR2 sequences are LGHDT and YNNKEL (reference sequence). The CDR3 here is CASSLPGDRPYNEQFF. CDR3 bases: TGTGCCAGCAGCCTCCCGGGGGACAGGCCCTACAATGAGCAGTTCTTC.

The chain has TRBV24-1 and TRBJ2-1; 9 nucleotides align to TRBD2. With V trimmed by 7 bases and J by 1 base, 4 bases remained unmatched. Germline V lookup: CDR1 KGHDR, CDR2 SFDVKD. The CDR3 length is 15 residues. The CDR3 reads CATRAGGSSYNEQFF. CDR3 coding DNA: TGTGCCACCAGGGCGGGAGGGTCGTCCTACAATGAGCAGTTCTTC.

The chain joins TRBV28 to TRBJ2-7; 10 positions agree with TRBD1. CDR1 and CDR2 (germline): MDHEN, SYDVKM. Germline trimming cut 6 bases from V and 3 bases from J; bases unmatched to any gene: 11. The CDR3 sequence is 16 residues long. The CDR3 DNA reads TGTGCCAGCAGAAGCCTCGGGACAGGGGTGTACTACGAGCAGTACTTC. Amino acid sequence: CASRSLGTGVYYEQYF. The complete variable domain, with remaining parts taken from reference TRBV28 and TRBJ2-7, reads DVKVTQSSRYLVKRTGEKVFLECVQDMDHENMFWYRQDPGLGLRLIYFSYDVKMKEKGDIPEGYSVSREKKERFSLILESASTNQTSMYLCASRSLGTGVYYEQYFGPGTRLTVT.

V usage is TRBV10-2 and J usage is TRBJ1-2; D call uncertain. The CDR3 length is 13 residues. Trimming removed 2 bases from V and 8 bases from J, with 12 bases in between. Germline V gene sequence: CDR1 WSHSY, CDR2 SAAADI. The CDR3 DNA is TGCGCCAGCAGTGAGGGGCCCTCTTGGGGCTACACCTTC. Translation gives CASSEGPSWGYTF.

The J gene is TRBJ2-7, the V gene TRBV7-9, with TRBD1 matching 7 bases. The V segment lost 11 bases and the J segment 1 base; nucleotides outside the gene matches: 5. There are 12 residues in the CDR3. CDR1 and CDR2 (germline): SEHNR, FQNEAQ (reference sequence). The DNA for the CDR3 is TGTGCCTCCCGGGACAGTTCCTACGAGCAGTACTTC. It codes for CASRDSSYEQYF.

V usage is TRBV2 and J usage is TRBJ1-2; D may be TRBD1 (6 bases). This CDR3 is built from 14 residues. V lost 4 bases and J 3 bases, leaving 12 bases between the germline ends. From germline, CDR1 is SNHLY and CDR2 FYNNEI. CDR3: CASSAPGADYGYTF. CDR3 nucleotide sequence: TGTGCCAGCAGTGCCCCAGGGGCGGACTATGGCTACACCTTC. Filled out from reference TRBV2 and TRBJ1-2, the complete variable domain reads EPEVTQTPSHQVTQMGQEVILRCVPISNHLYFYWYRQILGQKVEFLVSFYNNEISEKSEIFDDQFSVERPDGSNFTLKIRSTKLEDSAMYFCASSAPGADYGYTFGSGTRLTVV.

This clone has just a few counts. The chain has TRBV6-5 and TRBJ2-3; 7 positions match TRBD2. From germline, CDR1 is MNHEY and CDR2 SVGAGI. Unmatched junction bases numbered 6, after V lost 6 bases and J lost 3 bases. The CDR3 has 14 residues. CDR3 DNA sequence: TGTGCCAGCAGAACGGGGGGATTGACAGATACGCAGTATTTT. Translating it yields CASRTGGLTDTQYF.

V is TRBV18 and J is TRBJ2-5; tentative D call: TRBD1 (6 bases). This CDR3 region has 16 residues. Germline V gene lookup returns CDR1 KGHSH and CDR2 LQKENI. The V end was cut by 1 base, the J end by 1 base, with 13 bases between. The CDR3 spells CASSPLGGPAQETQYF. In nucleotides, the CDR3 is TGTGCCAGCTCACCACTAGGGGGACCAGCCCAAGAGACCCAGTACTTC.

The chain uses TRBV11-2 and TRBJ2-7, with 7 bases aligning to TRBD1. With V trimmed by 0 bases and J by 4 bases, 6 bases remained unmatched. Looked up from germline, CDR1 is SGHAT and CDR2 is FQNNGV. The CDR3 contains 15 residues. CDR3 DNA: TGTGCCAGCAGCTTAGAGACAGGGAATTTGTACGAGCAGTACTTC. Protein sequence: CASSLETGNLYEQYF.

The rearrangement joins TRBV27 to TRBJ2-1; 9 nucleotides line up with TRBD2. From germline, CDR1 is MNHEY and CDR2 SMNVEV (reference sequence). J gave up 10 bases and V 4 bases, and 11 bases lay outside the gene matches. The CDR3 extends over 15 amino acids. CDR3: CASSWQLRTSVEQFF. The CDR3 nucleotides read TGTGCCAGCAGTTGGCAATTGCGGACTAGCGTAGAGCAGTTCTTC.

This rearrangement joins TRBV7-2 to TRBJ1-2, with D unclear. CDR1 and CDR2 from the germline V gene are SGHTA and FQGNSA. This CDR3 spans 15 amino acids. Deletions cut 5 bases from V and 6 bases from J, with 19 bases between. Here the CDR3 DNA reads TGTGCCAGCAGCCTGGAAGGAGGAAGGTCGAATGGCTACACCTTC. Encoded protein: CASSLEGGRSNGYTF. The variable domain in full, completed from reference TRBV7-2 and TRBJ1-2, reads GAGVSQSPSNKVTEKGKDVELRCDPISGHTALYWYRQSLGQGLEFLIYFQGNSAPDKSGLPSDRFSAERTGGSVSTLTIQRTQQEDSAVYLCASSLEGGRSNGYTFGSGTRLTVV.

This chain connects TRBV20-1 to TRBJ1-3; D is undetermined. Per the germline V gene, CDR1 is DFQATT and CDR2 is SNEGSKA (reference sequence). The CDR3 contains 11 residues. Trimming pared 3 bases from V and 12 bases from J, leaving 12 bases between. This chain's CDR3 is CSASYGGGIYF. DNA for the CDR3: TGCAGTGCTAGTTACGGTGGCGGCATATATTTT.

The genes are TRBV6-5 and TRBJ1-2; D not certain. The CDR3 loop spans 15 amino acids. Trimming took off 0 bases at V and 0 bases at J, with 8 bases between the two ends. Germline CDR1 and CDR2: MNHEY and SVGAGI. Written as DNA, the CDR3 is TGTGCCAGCAGTTACTCGAGACGGGCTAACTATGGCTACACCTTC. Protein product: CASSYSRRANYGYTF.

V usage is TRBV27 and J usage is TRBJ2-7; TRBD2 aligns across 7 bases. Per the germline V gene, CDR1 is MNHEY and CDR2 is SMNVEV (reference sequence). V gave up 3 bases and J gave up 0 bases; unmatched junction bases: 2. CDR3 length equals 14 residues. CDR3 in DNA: TGTGCCAGCAGTTTTAGCGGGCCCTCCTACGAGCAGTACTTC. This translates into CASSFSGPSYEQYF.

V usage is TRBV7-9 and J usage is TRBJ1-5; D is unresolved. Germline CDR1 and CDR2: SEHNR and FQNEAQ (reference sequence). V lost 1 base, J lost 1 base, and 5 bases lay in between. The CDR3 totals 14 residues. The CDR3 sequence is CASSLDSSNQPQHF. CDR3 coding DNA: TGTGCCAGCAGCTTAGACAGCAGCAATCAGCCCCAGCATTTT.

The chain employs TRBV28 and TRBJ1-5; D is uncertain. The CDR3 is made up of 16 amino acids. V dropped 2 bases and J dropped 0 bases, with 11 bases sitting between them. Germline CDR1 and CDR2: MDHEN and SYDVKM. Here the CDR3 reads CASSLGRDYSNQPQHF. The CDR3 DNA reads TGTGCCAGCAGTTTAGGGAGGGATTATAGCAATCAGCCCCAGCATTTT.

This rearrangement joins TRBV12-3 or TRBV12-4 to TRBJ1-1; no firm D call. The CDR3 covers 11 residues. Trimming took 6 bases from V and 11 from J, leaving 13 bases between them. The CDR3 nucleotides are TGTGCCAGCAGCTTAATCGGGAGGGCTTTCTTT. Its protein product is CASSLIGRAFF.

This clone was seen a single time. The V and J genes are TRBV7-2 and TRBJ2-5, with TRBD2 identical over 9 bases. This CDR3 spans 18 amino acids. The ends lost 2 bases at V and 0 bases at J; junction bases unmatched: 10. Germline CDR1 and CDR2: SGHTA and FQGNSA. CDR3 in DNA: TGTGCCAGCAGCTTAAGAAGGATGGCGGGGGGGAACCAAGAGACCCAGTACTTC. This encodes CASSLRRMAGGNQETQYF.

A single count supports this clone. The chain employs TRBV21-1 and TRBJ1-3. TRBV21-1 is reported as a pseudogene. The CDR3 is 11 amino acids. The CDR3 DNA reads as TGTGCCCTCTTCCGGGGGGACACCATATATTTT. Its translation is CALFRGDTIYF.

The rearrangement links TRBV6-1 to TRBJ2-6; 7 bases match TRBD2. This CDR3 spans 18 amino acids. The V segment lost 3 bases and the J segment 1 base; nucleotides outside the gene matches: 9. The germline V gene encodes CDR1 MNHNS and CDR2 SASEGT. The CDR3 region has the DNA TGTGCCAGCAGTGAGTTCAGGCGGGGGATTTCTGGGGCCAACGTCCTGACTTTC. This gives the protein CASSEFRRGISGANVLTF.

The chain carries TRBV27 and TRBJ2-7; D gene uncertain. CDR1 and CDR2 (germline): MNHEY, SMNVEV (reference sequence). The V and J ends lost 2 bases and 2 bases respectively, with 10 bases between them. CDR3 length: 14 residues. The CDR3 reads CASSLRVVPYEQYF. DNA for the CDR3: TGTGCCAGCAGTTTACGGGTAGTTCCCTACGAGCAGTACTTC.

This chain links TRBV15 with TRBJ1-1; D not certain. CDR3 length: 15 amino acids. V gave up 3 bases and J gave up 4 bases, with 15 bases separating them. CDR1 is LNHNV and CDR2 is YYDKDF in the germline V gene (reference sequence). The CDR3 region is CATSRDLAVGTEAFF. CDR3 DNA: TGTGCCACCAGCAGGGACCTAGCGGTGGGCACTGAAGCTTTCTTT.

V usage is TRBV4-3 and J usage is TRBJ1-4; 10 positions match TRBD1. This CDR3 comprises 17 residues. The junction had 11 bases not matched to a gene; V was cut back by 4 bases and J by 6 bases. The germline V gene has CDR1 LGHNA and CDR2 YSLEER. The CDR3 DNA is TGCGCCAGCAGCCCAGGGCCCGGACAGGGGGAAGATGAAAAACTGTTTTTT. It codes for CASSPGPGQGEDEKLFF.

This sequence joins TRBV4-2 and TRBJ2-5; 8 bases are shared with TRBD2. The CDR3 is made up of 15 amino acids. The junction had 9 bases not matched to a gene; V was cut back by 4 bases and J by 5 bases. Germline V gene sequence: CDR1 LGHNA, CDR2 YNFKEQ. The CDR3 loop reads CASSPGLGPGETQYF. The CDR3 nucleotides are TGTGCCAGCAGCCCGGGACTAGGTCCCGGGGAGACCCAGTACTTC.